The table lists the clone carrying this T cell receptor (beta chain) with a few counts. An end of the junction differs from the germline gene, which may be a read error. Germline CDR1 and CDR2: SGHKS and YYEKEE (reference sequence). This CDR3 has 16 residues. The sample originates from a study of blood T cells in healthy people across ages. A second PCR of roughly 7 to 11 cycles used a sample-barcoded 5' primer and a J-beta primer mix. TCRdb reanalysed the 5' RACE reads using MiXCR and keeps one entry per CDR3 protein. The table lists approximately 1,700,000 distinct CDR3 sequences, approximately 39% of them singletons.

The chain combines TRBV5-5 with TRBJ2-7, with TRBD2 as a possible D gene (7 bases). The clonotype originates from a human donor in good health. Input material: blood. The CDR3 is CASRLLGGAASHEQYF. For the CDR3, the DNA is TGTGCCAGCAGACTTCTAGGGGGGGCTGCCTCCCACGAGCAGTACTTC. Full variable domain (rest looked up from reference TRBV5-5 and TRBJ2-7): DAGVTQSPTHLIKTRGQQVTLRCSPISGHKSVSWYQQVLGQGPQFIFQYYEKEERGRGNFPDRFSARQFPNYSSELNVNALLLGDSALYLCASRLLGGAASHEQYFGPGTRLTVT.